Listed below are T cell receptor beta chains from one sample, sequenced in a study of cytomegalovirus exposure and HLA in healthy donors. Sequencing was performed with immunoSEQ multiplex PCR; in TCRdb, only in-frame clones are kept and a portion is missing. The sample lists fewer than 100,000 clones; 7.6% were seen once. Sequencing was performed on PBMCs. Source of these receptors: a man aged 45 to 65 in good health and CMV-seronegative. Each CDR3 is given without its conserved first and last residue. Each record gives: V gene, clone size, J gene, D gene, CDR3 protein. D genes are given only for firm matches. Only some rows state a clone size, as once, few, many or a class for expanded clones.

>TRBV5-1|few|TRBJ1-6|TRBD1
ASSLTGNSPLH
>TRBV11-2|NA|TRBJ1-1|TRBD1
ASSLGPTGGRAF
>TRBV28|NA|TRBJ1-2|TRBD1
ASSTGALSGYT
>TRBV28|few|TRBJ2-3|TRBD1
ASSDRGGVTDTQY
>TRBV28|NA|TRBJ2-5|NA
ASSRPQGIETQY
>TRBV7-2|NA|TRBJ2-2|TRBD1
ASSSYRGANTGELF
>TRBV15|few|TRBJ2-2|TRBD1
ATSRTGGAVVAGELF
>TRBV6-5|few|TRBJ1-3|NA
ASSYSRASSGNTIY
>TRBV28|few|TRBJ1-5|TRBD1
ASSFADRANQPQH
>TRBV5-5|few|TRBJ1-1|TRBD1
ASSAYQGARNTEAF
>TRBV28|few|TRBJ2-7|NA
ASSLAVPAEQY
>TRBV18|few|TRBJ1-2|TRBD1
ASSPGTASNYGYT
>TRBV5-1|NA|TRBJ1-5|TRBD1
ASSLGGTGGFQPQH
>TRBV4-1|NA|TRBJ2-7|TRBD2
ASSQERLAGSYRGQY
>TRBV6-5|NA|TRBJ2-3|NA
ASSSRRATDTQY
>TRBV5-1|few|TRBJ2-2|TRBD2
ASSLVSGGLNTGELF
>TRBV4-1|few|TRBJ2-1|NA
ASSQERRLGRDEQF
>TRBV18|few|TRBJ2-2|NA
ASSPPGARTGELF
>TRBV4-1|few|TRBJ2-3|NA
ASSQDGTIDTQY
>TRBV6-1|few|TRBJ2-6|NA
ASRPQGLGANVLT
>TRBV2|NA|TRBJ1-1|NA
ASRPSVGARAF
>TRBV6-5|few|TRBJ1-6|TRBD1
ASRHRQGADSPLH
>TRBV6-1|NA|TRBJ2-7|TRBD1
ASSEAGTGSYEQY
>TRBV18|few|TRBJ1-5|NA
ASSPTDSLNQPQH
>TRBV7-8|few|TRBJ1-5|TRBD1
ASSLGQGRNQPQH
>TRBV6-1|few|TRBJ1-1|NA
ASSEAMAGGNEAF
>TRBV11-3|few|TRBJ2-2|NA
ASSVTGLRELF
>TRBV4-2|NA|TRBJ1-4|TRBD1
ASSLRTGGKLF
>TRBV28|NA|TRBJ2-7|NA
ASTPPGSTREQY
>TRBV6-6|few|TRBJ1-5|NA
ASLLQANQPQH
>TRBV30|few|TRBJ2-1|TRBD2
AWSTYSGKYEQF
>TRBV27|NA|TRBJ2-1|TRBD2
ASRGLALNEQF
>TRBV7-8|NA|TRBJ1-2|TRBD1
ASSPGTGDYGYT
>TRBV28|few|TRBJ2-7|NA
ASSHEAYSYEQY
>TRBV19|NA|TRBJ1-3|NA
ASSLGDILTSGNTIY
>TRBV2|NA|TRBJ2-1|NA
ASRAPDWTNEQF
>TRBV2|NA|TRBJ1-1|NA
ASSATRNTEAF
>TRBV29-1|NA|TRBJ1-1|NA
SVRSWSGNTEAF
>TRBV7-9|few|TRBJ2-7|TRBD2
ASSSSSGGTYEQY
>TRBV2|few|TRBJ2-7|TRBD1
ASMWTGAYEQY
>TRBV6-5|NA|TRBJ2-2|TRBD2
ASSLRGGTGELF
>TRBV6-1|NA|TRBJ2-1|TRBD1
ASRKDRAPGQF
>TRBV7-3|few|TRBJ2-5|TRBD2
ASSRSGGQETQY
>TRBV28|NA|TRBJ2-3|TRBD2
ASSPLAGGRTSTDTQY
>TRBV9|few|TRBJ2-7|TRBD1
ASSPGTGTGFYEQY
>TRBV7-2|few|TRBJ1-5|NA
ASSLQGSNQPQH
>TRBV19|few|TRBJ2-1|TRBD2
ASSLGLAGANNEQF
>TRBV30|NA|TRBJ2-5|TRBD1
AWSPRQGTQY
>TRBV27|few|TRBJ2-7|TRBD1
AKPALADRVASTYEQY
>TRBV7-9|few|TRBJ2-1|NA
ASSSISSGLVQEQF
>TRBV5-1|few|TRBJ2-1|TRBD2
ASSNSSGRPSSYNEQF
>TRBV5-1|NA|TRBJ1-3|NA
ASSSGHVSGNAIY